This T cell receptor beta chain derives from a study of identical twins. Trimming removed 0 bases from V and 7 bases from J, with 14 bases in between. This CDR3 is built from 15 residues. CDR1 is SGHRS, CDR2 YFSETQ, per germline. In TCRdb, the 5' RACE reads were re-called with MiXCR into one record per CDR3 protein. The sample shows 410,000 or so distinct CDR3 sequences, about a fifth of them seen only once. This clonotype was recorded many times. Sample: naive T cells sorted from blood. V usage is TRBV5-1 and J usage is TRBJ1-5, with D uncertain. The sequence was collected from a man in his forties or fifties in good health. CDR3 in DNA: TGCGCCAGCAGCTTGGGATCGGGAGTGGGGCAGCCCCAGCATTTT. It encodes CASSLGSGVGQPQHF.